This T cell receptor (beta chain) originates from a study of T cell changes during pregnancy in multiple sclerosis. Germline CDR1 is SGHDT and CDR2 is YYEEEE. V dropped 2 bases and J dropped 7; count of bases not matched to a gene: 7. The CDR3 consists of 16 residues. Generated by immunoSEQ multiplex PCR, the TCRdb table keeps only in-frame clones and is missing some. The profile shows roughly 40,000 clones, approximately 92% of them singletons. This TCR was sampled from a female donor with multiple sclerosis, enrolled in a pregnancy study. The genes are TRBV5-6 and TRBJ2-1; 12 bases are a match to TRBD2. Here the sequenced sample was CD4+ T cells from peripheral blood mononuclear cells, taken in the third trimester of pregnancy. CDR3 nucleotides: TGTGCCAGCAGCTTAGTGCTAGCGGGAGGGGGAAATGAGCAGTTCTTC. Encoded protein: CASSLVLAGGGNEQFF. Complete variable domain (other parts from reference TRBV5-6 and TRBJ2-1): DAGVTQSPTHLIKTRGQQVTLRCSPKSGHDTVSWYQQALGQGPQFIFQYYEEEERQRGNFPDRFSGHQFPNYSSELNVNALLLGDSALYLCASSLVLAGGGNEQFFGPGTRLTVL.